The T cell receptor beta chain described here comes from a study of shared clonotypes between healthy human individuals. Turning to the study itself: Every donor yielded three CD4 naive, three CD4 memory, two CD8 naive and one CD8 memory plate. Overall study results and limits: What naive subsets generally showed was a larger estimated richness than memory subsets showed. Donors were few, which limited the genetic and exposure-history diversity represented.

Germline values: CDR1 LGHNA, CDR2 YNFKEQ. The CDR3 covers 15 residues. Trimming took 0 bases from V and 1 from J, leaving 9 bases between them. A remark on this clone: Antigen unknown.

The input for sorted-subset replicate PCRs was around 0.2 ug DNA, about 30,000 T cell genomes. Only in-frame clones appear in the TCRdb table, and some are missing; sequencing was by immunoSEQ multiplex PCR. This sample has 2.5 million or so clones, with around nine tenths found just once. The sequence was obtained from a man in his late teens or twenties in good health. The V gene is TRBV4-2, the J gene TRBJ1-1; TRBD1 might be the D (5 bases). Sequencing input: naive CD4+ T cells sorted from blood. Subset denoted: CD45RA+ positively selected. The CDR3 loop is CASSQDGAGNTEAFF. Written as DNA, the CDR3 is TGTGCCAGCAGCCAAGATGGGGCAGGGAACACTGAAGCTTTCTTT.